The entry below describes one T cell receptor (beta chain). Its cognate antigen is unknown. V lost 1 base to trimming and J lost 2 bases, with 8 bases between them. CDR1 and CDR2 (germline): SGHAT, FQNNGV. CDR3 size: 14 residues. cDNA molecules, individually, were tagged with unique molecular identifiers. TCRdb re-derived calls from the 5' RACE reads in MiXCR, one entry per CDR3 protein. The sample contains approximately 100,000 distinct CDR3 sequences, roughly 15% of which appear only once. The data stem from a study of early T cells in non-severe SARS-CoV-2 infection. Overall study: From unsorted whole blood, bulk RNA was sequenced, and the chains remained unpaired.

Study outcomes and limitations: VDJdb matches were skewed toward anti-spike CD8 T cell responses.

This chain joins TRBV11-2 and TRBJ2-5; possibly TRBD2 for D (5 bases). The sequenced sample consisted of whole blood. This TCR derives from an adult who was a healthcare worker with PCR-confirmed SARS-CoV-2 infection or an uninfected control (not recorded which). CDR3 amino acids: CASSLVGIQETQYF. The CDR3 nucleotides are TGTGCCAGCAGCTTAGTCGGGATACAAGAGACCCAGTACTTC.